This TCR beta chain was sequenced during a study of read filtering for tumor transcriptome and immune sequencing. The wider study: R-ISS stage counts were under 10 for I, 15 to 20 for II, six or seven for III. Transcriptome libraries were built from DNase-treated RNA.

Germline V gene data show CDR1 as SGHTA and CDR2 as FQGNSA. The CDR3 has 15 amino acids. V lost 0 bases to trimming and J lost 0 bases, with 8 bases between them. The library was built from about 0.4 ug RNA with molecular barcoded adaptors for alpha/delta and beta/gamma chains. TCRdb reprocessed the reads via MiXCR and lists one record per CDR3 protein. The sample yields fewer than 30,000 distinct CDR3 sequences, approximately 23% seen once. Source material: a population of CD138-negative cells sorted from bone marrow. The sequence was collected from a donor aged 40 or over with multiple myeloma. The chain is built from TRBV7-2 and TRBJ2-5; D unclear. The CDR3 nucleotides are TGTGCCAGCAGCTTAGCAACAGCCTACCAAGAGACCCAGTACTTC. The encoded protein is CASSLATAYQETQYF.